This entry concerns a single T cell receptor beta chain. The data originate from a study of blood T cell repertoires in COVID-19. Study summary: Both acute and convalescent COVID-19 samples were obtained from the United States, Italy and Spain. PBMCs, B-cell-depleted T cells, or T cells provided the cDNA or gDNA that made up the material.

Source study methods: Reference gene primer amplification gave nucleated cell count estimates. Profiling relied on immunoSEQ multiplex PCR, and the TCRdb table lists in-frame clones only, not all of them. The V and J calls and the clone size are those of that table, but D and trimming were determined from the DNA. The sample has about 59,000 clones; approximately 80% are singletons. The receptor's source is an elderly woman with active or convalescent COVID-19. Material for sequencing was peripheral blood.

This CDR3 is CASAGTAANYGYTF. The CDR3 nucleotides are TGTGCCAGCGCGGGGACCGCCGCTAACTATGGCTACACCTTC. The chain combines TRBV2 with TRBJ1-2; weak D call: TRBD1 (5 bases). The V end was cut by 8 bases, the J end by 0 bases, with 13 bases between. Per germline, CDR1 SNHLY and CDR2 FYNNEI. CDR3 length equals 14 residues.